What follows are 25 T cell receptor beta chains derived from one specimen sequenced in a study of blood T cell repertoires in COVID-19. Using immunoSEQ multiplex PCR, the repertoire was profiled, and TCRdb retains in-frame clones only, with some absent. The sample shows 65,000 to 70,000 clones, around nine tenths of them seen only once. The sequenced sample consisted of peripheral blood. The receptors derive from a woman older than 75 with acute or convalescent COVID-19.

The chain joins TRBV15 to TRBJ1-1; D is undetermined. The CDR3 runs 13 residues. Germline CDR1 is LNHNV and CDR2 is YYDKDF (reference sequence). The V gene lost 9 bases and the J gene lost 1 base, with 12 bases spanning the gap. Written as DNA, the CDR3 is TGTGCCACATCCCAACAGCAGAACACTGAAGCTTTCTTT. It codes for CATSQQQNTEAFF.

The CDR3 loop reads CASSVTGGNTEAFF. The CDR3 DNA is TGTGCCAGCAGCGTGACAGGGGGGAACACTGAAGCTTTCTTT. The V call is TRBV9, the J call TRBJ1-1, with 9 bases identical to TRBD1. This CDR3 comprises 14 residues. The ends lost 2 bases at V and 1 base at J; junction bases unmatched: 0. From germline, CDR1 is SGDLS and CDR2 YYNGEE.

The chain joins TRBV4-1 to TRBJ2-3, with a tentative D call TRBD1 (6 bases). Germline V gene data show CDR1 as MGHRA and CDR2 as YSYEKL. V was trimmed by 1 base and J by 2 bases, leaving 13 bases between them. The CDR3 is 16 amino acids. CDR3: CASSQVGALSTDTQYF. CDR3 bases: TGCGCCAGCAGCCAAGTGGGGGCCCTTTCCACAGATACGCAGTATTTT.

V usage is TRBV7-2 and J usage is TRBJ2-3, with TRBD2 matching over 14 bases. The V segment lost 4 bases and the J segment 6 bases; nucleotides outside the gene matches: 6. CDR1 is SGHTA, CDR2 FQGNSA, per germline. The CDR3 length is 16 residues. In nucleotides, the CDR3 is TGTGCCAGCAGCTCAGGACTAGCGGGGGGCGGGGATACGCAGTATTTT. The encoded protein is CASSSGLAGGGDTQYF.

This chain connects TRBV9 to TRBJ2-3, with D tentatively TRBD1 (5 bases). The CDR3 extends over 12 amino acids. With 0 bases removed from V and 6 bases from J, the gap between germline ends came to 5 bases. CDR1 and CDR2 (germline): SGDLS, YYNGEE. The CDR3 nucleotides are TGTGCCAGCAGCGTAGAGGGGGATACGCAGTATTTT. This translates into CASSVEGDTQYF.

The chain couples TRBV5-1 to TRBJ1-2; D gene ambiguous. Germline CDR1 and CDR2: SGHRS and YFSETQ. The CDR3 loop spans 13 amino acids. The V and J ends lost 1 base and 8 bases respectively, with 12 bases between them. CDR3 protein: CASSLYAEKGYTF. For the CDR3, the DNA is TGCGCCAGCAGCTTGTATGCGGAGAAGGGCTACACCTTC.

CDR3 region: CASSPGWDRASYTF. CDR3 DNA sequence: TGTGCCAGCTCACCGGGATGGGACAGGGCCAGCTACACCTTC. This chain connects TRBV18 to TRBJ1-2; TRBD1 aligns across 9 bases. V gave up 3 bases and J gave up 9 bases; unmatched junction bases: 8. Per the germline V gene, CDR1 is KGHSH and CDR2 is LQKENI. The CDR3 is 14 residues long.

The chain joins TRBV11-2 to TRBJ1-5, with 8 positions matching TRBD1. Germline V CDR1 and CDR2: SGHAT, FQNNGV. The CDR3 is made up of 14 amino acids. The junction had 6 bases not matched to a gene; V was cut back by 5 bases and J by 6 bases. The CDR3 is CASSPDRGAQPQHF. CDR3 DNA: TGTGCCAGCAGCCCTGACAGGGGCGCTCAGCCCCAGCATTTT.

The sample holds a few counts of this clone. J is TRBJ1-2 and V is TRBV7-3; no firm D call. The CDR3 is 15 amino acids. V lost 4 bases and J lost 0, with 12 bases in between. CDR1 is SGHTA, CDR2 FQGTGA, per germline. The CDR3 DNA reads as TGTGCCAGCAGCTCTCAGCGGGTGTCTAACTATGGCTACACCTTC. This translates into CASSSQRVSNYGYTF. The full variable domain, rest sourced from reference TRBV7-3 and TRBJ1-2, is GAGVSQTPSNKVTEKGKYVELRCDPISGHTALYWYRQSLGQGPEFLIYFQGTGAADDSGLPNDRFFAVRPEGSVSTLKIQRTERGDSAVYLCASSSQRVSNYGYTFGSGTRLTVV.

The chain joins TRBV7-9 to TRBJ2-7; possibly TRBD2 for D (5 bases). V was cut by 8 bases and J by 2 bases, with 10 bases left in between. The CDR3 runs 12 residues. Germline CDR1 reads SEHNR; CDR2 reads FQNEAQ (reference sequence). The CDR3 region is CASVGVTYEQYF. CDR3 nucleotide sequence: TGTGCCAGCGTCGGGGTCACCTACGAGCAGTACTTC. Together with reference TRBV7-9 and TRBJ2-7, the CDR3 gives the full variable domain: DTGVSQNPRHKITKRGQNVTFRCDPISEHNRLYWYRQTLGQGPEFLTYFQNEAQLEKSRLLSDRFSAERPKGSFSTLEIQRTEQGDSAMYLCASVGVTYEQYFGPGTRLTVT.

The genes are TRBV19 and TRBJ2-2; a possible D gene is TRBD2 (6 bases). Trimming left V 8 bases short and J 0 bases short, with 7 bases between. Germline-derived CDR1 and CDR2 are LNHDA and SQIVND (reference sequence). CDR3 length: 13 residues. This CDR3 reads CASWGANTGELFF. CDR3 in DNA: TGTGCCAGTTGGGGGGCGAACACCGGGGAGCTGTTTTTT.

The chain links TRBV24-1 to TRBJ2-2; D call uncertain. The CDR3 length is 17 residues. Trimming removed 1 base from V and 4 bases from J, with 15 bases in between. Germline V gene lookup returns CDR1 KGHDR and CDR2 SFDVKD. CDR3 sequence (DNA): TGTGCCACCAGTGATTTCTTGGGCCCCGAAAGCACCGGGGAGCTGTTTTTT. This gives the protein CATSDFLGPESTGELFF.

This chain connects TRBV3-1 (or the pseudogene TRBV3-2) to TRBJ2-5; D possibly corresponds to TRBD2 (7 bases). Germline assignment: CDR1 LGHDT and CDR2 YNNKEL (reference sequence). CDR3 length equals 15 residues. V was cut by 3 bases and J by 6 bases, with 17 bases left in between. The CDR3 reads CASSQGRGAGQTQYF. CDR3 coding DNA: TGTGCCAGCAGCCAGGGCCGGGGGGCGGGCCAGACCCAGTACTTC.

The rearrangement links TRBV10-3 to TRBJ2-3, with a weak D call TRBD2 (5 bases). Germline loops: CDR1 ENHRY, CDR2 SYGVKD. V lost 4 bases and J lost 6, with 11 bases in between. This CDR3 region has 13 residues. The CDR3 loop reads CAISGGYADTQYF. The CDR3 DNA is TGTGCCATCAGTGGAGGGTACGCGGATACGCAGTATTTT.

This chain uses TRBV19 with TRBJ1-5; D remains unclear. Germline V gene data show CDR1 as LNHDA and CDR2 as SQIVND (reference sequence). The CDR3 spans 17 residues. Trimming took 7 bases from V and 3 from J, leaving 22 bases between them. The CDR3 here is CASTLFLSLYPNQPQHF. CDR3 in DNA: TGTGCCAGTACCTTATTCTTATCCCTCTACCCCAATCAGCCCCAGCATTTT.

V is TRBV5-6 and J is TRBJ2-7; D call uncertain. The V end was cut by 0 bases, the J end by 4 bases, with 5 bases between. CDR1 SGHDT and CDR2 YYEEEE come from the germline V gene. This CDR3 is 12 amino acids long. This CDR3 is CASSLGGYEQYF. Here the CDR3 DNA reads TGTGCCAGCAGCTTGGGCGGATACGAGCAGTACTTC. The entire variable domain, with the rest obtained from reference TRBV5-6 and TRBJ2-7, is as follows: DAGVTQSPTHLIKTRGQQVTLRCSPKSGHDTVSWYQQALGQGPQFIFQYYEEEERQRGNFPDRFSGHQFPNYSSELNVNALLLGDSALYLCASSLGGYEQYFGPGTRLTVT.

Written as DNA, the CDR3 is TGTGCCAGCAGCTCAGGACAGATCAATCAGCCCCAGCATTTT. This codes for CASSSGQINQPQHF. The chain joins TRBV6-2 or TRBV6-3 to TRBJ1-5; maybe TRBD1 (6 bases). This CDR3 is built from 14 residues. Trimming took 6 bases from V and 3 from J, leaving 12 bases between them. CDR1 MNHEY and CDR2 SVGEGT come from the germline V gene.

The chain employs TRBV10-3 and TRBJ1-1; the match to TRBD1 covers 7 bases. Germline V gene data show CDR1 as ENHRY and CDR2 as SYGVKD. The length of the CDR3 is 13 residues. V was pared by 10 bases and J by 4 bases, with 9 bases of the junction left unmatched. The DNA for the CDR3 is TGTGCCACGTCGACAGGGAAGGGCACTGAAGCTTTCTTT. Amino acid sequence: CATSTGKGTEAFF.

This clone was observed once. CDR3 residues: CASSYSGGDGRFYNEQFF. DNA for the CDR3: TGTGCCAGCAGTTACTCGGGTGGTGATGGGAGGTTCTACAATGAGCAGTTCTTC. This chain joins TRBV6-2 or TRBV6-3 and TRBJ2-1, with D possibly being TRBD2 (6 bases). V lost 0 bases and J 3 bases, leaving 18 bases between the germline ends. The CDR3 spans 18 residues. The germline V gene has CDR1 MNHEY and CDR2 SVGEGT.

This chain uses TRBV3-1 (or the pseudogene TRBV3-2) with TRBJ2-1; 11 positions match TRBD2. The trim removed 0 bases at V and 9 bases at J, leaving 16 bases unmatched. The CDR3 has 19 residues. Germline CDR1 LGHDT, CDR2 YNNKEL (reference sequence). The DNA for the CDR3 is TGTGCCAGCAGCCAAGAGAGGACTAGCGGGCAGCAGGTCCGGGGTGAGCAGTTCTTC. Amino acids: CASSQERTSGQQVRGEQFF.

The chain employs TRBV27 and TRBJ2-1; 12 nucleotides agree with TRBD1. This CDR3 spans 16 amino acids. CDR1 is MNHEY and CDR2 is SMNVEV in the germline V gene (reference sequence). V gave up 3 bases and J gave up 7 bases; unmatched junction bases: 7. CDR3 loop: CASSFRGQGAFNEQFF. Written as DNA, the CDR3 is TGTGCCAGCAGTTTTCGGGGACAGGGGGCTTTTAATGAGCAGTTCTTC.

The genes are TRBV12-3 or TRBV12-4 and TRBJ1-5; maybe TRBD1 (6 bases). V was trimmed by 3 bases and J by 6 bases, leaving 9 bases between them. This CDR3 contains 13 residues. The CDR3 sequence: CASSFSRGQPQHF. The CDR3 region has the DNA TGTGCCAGCAGTTTTAGCAGGGGTCAGCCCCAGCATTTT.

The chain combines TRBV18 with TRBJ2-2; D perhaps matches TRBD1 (6 bases). Germline lookup yields CDR1 KGHSH and CDR2 LQKENI. V dropped 3 bases and J dropped 4 bases, with 12 bases sitting between them. The CDR3 sequence is 15 residues long. The CDR3 bases are TGTGCCAGCTCACCCGCCCAGGGGAGCACCGGGGAGCTGTTTTTT. Amino acids: CASSPAQGSTGELFF.

The chain is built from TRBV7-6 and TRBJ1-3; D may be TRBD1 (5 bases). The CDR3 runs to 16 residues. The ends were cut back, 1 base at V and 0 bases at J, with 10 bases in the middle. Per germline, CDR1 SGHVS and CDR2 FNYEAQ. CDR3 residues: CASSLGTPLSGNTIYF. The DNA for the CDR3 is TGTGCCAGCAGCTTAGGGACACCCCTCTCTGGAAACACCATATATTTT. Based on the CDR3 plus reference TRBV7-6 and TRBJ1-3, the full variable domain is GAGVSQSPRYKVTKRGQDVALRCDPISGHVSLYWYRQALGQGPEFLTYFNYEAQQDKSGLPNDRFSAERPEGSISTLTIQRTEQRDSAMYRCASSLGTPLSGNTIYFGEGSWLTVV.

A few counts support this clone. The chain combines TRBV2 with TRBJ2-3; D is unclear. Trimming removed 2 bases from V and 2 bases from J, with 8 bases in between. The CDR3 contains 14 residues. CDR1 is SNHLY and CDR2 is FYNNEI in the germline V gene. DNA for the CDR3: TGTGCCAGCAGTGAATTGCAAGCCACAGATACGCAGTATTTT. The encoded protein is CASSELQATDTQYF. Filled out from reference TRBV2 and TRBJ2-3, the complete variable domain reads EPEVTQTPSHQVTQMGQEVILRCVPISNHLYFYWYRQILGQKVEFLVSFYNNEISEKSEIFDDQFSVERPDGSNFTLKIRSTKLEDSAMYFCASSELQATDTQYFGPGTRLTVL.